Presented here are 4 T cell receptor beta chains from one specimen sequenced in a study of cytomegalovirus exposure and HLA in healthy donors. Using immunoSEQ multiplex PCR, the repertoire was profiled, and TCRdb retains in-frame clones only, with some absent. The sample consists of fewer than 250,000 clones, more than 70% of them appearing once. Material for sequencing was PBMCs. The receptors derive from a woman in her late teens or twenties in good health and CMV-seronegative.

The J gene is TRBJ2-7, the V gene TRBV15; 9 bases map to TRBD1. Unmatched junction bases numbered 7, after V lost 1 base and J lost 3 bases. Germline V gene sequence: CDR1 LNHNV, CDR2 YYDKDF (reference sequence). The CDR3 runs 16 residues. The CDR3 DNA sequence: TGTGCCACCAGCAGAGGTCCCGGGACAGGGAGCTACGAGCAGTACTTC. Protein product: CATSRGPGTGSYEQYF.

The chain employs TRBV25-1 and TRBJ1-4; D possibly corresponds to TRBD1 (6 bases). The CDR3 has 15 residues. Germline V gene lookup returns CDR1 MGHDK and CDR2 SYGVNS. V lost 0 bases, J lost 5 bases, and 10 bases lay in between. CDR3 sequence (DNA): TGTGCCAGCAGTGAATATATAGGACAGAATGAAAAACTGTTTTTT. This translates into CASSEYIGQNEKLFF.

The rearrangement joins TRBV9 to TRBJ2-5, with a tentative D call TRBD2 (5 bases). With 0 bases removed from V and 5 bases from J, the gap between germline ends came to 11 bases. The CDR3 extends over 14 amino acids. Germline V gene lookup returns CDR1 SGDLS and CDR2 YYNGEE. The CDR3 nucleotides are TGTGCCAGCAGCGTAGCCGCTGGAGGTGAGACCCAGTACTTC. Protein product: CASSVAAGGETQYF.

The chain links TRBV19 to TRBJ2-7, with 10 positions matching TRBD1. CDR3 length equals 15 residues. V was pared by 1 base and J by 2 bases, with 2 bases of the junction left unmatched. Germline V lookup: CDR1 LNHDA, CDR2 SQIVND (reference sequence). CDR3 protein: CASSIGDRGPYEQYF. As DNA, the CDR3 is TGTGCCAGTAGTATAGGGGACAGGGGTCCCTACGAGCAGTACTTC. Based on the CDR3 plus reference TRBV19 and TRBJ2-7, the full variable domain is DGGITQSPKYLFRKEGQNVTLSCEQNLNHDAMYWYRQDPGQGLRLIYYSQIVNDFQKGDIAEGYSVSREKKESFPLTVTSAQKNPTAFYLCASSIGDRGPYEQYFGPGTRLTVT.